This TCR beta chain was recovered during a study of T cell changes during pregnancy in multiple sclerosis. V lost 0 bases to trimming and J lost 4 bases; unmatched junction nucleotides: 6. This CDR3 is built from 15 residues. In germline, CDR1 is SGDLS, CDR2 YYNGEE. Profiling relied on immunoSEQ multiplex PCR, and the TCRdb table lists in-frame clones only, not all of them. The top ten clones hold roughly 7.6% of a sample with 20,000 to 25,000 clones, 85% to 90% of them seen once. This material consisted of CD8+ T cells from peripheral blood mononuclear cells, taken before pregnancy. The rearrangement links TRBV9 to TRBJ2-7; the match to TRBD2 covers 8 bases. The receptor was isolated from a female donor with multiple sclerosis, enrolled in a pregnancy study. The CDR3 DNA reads TGTGCCAGCAGCGTAGCGAGCGGGAGTATTTACGAGCAGTACTTC. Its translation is CASSVASGSIYEQYF.